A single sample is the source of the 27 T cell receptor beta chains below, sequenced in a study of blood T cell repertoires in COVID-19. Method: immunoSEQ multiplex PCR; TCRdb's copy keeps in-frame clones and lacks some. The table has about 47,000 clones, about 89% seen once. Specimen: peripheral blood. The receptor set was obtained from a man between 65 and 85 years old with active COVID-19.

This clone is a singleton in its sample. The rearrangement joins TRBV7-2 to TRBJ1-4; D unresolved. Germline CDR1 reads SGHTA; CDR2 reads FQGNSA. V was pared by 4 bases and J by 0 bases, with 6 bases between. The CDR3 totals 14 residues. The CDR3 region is CASSSITTNEKLFF. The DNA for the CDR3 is TGTGCCAGCAGCTCCATCACAACTAATGAAAAACTGTTTTTT.

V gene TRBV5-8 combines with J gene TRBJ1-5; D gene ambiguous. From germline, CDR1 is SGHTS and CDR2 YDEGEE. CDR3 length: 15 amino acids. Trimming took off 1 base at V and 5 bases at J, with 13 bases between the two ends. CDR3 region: CASSLWGKGDQPQHF. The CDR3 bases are TGTGCCAGCAGCTTGTGGGGTAAGGGAGATCAGCCCCAGCATTTT.

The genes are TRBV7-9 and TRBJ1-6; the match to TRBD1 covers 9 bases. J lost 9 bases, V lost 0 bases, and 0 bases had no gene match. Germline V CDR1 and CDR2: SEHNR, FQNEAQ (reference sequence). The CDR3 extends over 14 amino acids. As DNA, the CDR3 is TGTGCCAGCAGCTTAGCGACAGGGGGTTCACCCCTCCACTTT. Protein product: CASSLATGGSPLHF. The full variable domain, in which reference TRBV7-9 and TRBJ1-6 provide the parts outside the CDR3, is DTGVSQNPRHKITKRGQNVTFRCDPISEHNRLYWYRQTLGQGPEFLTYFQNEAQLEKSRLLSDRFSAERPKGSFSTLEIQRTEQGDSAMYLCASSLATGGSPLHFGNGTRLTVT.

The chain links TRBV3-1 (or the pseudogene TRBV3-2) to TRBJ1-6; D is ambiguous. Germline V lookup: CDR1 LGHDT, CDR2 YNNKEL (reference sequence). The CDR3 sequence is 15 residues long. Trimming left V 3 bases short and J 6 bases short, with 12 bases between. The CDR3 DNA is TGTGCCAGCAGCCAGGAGGGTTTATTTAATTCACCCCTCCACTTT. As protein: CASSQEGLFNSPLHF.

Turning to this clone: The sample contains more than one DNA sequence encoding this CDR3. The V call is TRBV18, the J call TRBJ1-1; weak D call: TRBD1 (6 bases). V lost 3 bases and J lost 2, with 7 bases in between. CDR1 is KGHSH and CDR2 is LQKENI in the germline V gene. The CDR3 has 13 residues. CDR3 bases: TGTGCCAGCTCACCGGGACAAAACACTGAAGCTTTCTTT. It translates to CASSPGQNTEAFF.

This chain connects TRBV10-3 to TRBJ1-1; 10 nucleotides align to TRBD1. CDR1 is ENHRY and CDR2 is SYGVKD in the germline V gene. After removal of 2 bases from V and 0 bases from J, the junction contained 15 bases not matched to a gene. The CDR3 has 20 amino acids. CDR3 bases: TGTGCCATCAGTGAGGGTCCTCGGGACAGGGGCTTGCAAATGAACACTGAAGCTTTCTTT. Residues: CAISEGPRDRGLQMNTEAFF.

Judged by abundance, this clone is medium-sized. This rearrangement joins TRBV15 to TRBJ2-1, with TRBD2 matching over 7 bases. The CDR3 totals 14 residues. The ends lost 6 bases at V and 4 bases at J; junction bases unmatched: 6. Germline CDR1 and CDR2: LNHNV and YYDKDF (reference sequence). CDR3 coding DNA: TGTGCCACCAGATCTGCGGGGGAGTACAATGAGCAGTTCTTC. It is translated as CATRSAGEYNEQFF.

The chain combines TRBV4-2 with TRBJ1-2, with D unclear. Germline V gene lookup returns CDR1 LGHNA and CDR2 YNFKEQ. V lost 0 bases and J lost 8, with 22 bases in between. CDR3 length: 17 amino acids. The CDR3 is CASSQDGGAPRTGGYTF. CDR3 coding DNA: TGTGCCAGCAGCCAAGATGGAGGAGCTCCCAGGACCGGCGGCTACACCTTC.

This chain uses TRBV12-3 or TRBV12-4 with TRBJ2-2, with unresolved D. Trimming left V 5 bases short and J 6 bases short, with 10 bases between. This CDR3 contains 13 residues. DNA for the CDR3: TGTGCCAGCAGTCGCGTCCGTCCCGGGGAGCTGTTTTTT. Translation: CASSRVRPGELFF.

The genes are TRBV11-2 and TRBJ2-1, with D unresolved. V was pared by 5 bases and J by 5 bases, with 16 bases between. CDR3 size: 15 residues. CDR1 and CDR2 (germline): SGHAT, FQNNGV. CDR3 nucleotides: TGTGCCAGCAGCCCAGCCCCCCCAGGTCACAATGAGCAGTTCTTC. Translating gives CASSPAPPGHNEQFF.

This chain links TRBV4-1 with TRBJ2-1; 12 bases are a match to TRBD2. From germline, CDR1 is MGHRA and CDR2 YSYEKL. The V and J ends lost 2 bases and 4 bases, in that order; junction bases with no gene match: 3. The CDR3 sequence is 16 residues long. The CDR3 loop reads CASSQQLAGGYNEQFF. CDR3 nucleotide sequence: TGCGCCAGCAGCCAACAACTAGCGGGGGGTTACAATGAGCAGTTCTTC.

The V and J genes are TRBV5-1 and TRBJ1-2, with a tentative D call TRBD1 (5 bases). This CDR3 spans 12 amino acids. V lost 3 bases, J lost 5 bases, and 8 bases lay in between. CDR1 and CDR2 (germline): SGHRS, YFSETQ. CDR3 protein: CASSSGKYGYTF. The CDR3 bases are TGCGCCAGCAGCTCAGGGAAGTATGGCTACACCTTC. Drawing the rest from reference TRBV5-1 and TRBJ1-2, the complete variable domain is KAGVTQTPRYLIKTRGQQVTLSCSPISGHRSVSWYQQTPGQGLQFLFEYFSETQRNKGNFPGRFSGRQFSNSRSEMNVSTLELGDSALYLCASSSGKYGYTFGSGTRLTVV.

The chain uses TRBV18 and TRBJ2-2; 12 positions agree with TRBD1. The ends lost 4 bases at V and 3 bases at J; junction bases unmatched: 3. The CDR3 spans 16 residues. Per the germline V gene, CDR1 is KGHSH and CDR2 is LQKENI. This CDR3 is CASSLGTGGYTGELFF. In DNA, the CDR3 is TGTGCCAGCTCACTCGGGACAGGGGGCTACACCGGGGAGCTGTTTTTT.

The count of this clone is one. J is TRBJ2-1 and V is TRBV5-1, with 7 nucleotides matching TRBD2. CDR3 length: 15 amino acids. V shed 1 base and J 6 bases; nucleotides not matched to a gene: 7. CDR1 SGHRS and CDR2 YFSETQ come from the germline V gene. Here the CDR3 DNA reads TGCGCCAGCAGCTTGTCAGAGGGGAGGGGCAATGAGCAGTTCTTC. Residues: CASSLSEGRGNEQFF.

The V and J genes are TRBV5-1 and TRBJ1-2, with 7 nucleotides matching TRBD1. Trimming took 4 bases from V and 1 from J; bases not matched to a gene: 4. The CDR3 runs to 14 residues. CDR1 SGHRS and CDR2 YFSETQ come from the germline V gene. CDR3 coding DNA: TGCGCCAGCAGCCCCGGACAGGATAACTATGGCTACACCTTC. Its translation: CASSPGQDNYGYTF.

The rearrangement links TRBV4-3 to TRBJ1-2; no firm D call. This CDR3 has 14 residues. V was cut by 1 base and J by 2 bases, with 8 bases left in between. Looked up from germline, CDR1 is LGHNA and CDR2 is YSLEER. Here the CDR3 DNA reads TGCGCCAGCAGCCAAGCACGGGAAAACTATGGCTACACCTTC. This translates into CASSQARENYGYTF.

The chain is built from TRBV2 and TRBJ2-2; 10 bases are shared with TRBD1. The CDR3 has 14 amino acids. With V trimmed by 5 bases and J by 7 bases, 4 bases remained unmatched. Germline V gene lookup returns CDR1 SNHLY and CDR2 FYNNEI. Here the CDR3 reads CASSPGTGVGELFF. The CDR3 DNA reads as TGTGCCAGCAGTCCCGGGACAGGGGTCGGGGAGCTGTTTTTT.

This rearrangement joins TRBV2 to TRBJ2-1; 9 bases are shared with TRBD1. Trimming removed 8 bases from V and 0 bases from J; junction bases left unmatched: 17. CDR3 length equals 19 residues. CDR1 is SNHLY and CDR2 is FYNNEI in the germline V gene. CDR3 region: CASDLPRDRALNSYNEQFF. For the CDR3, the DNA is TGTGCCAGCGATCTCCCACGGGACAGGGCTTTAAACTCCTACAATGAGCAGTTCTTC.

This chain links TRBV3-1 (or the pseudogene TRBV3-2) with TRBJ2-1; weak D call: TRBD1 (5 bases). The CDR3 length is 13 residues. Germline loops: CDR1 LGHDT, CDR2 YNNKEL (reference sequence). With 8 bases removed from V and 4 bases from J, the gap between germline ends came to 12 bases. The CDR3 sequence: CASSRDSYNEQFF. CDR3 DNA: TGTGCCAGCTCCAGGGATTCTTACAATGAGCAGTTCTTC.

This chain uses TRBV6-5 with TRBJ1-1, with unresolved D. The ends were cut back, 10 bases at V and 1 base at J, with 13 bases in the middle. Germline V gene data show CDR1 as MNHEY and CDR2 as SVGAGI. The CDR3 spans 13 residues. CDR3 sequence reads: CATHRDPNTEAFF. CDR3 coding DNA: TGTGCCACCCACCGGGATCCGAACACTGAAGCTTTCTTT.

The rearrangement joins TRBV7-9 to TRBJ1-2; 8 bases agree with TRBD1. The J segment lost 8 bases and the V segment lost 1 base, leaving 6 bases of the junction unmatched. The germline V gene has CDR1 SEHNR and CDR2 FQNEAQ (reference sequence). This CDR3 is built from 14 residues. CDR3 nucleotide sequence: TGTGCCAGCAGCTTAGAAGGGACAGGTGGCGGCTACACCTTC. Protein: CASSLEGTGGGYTF.

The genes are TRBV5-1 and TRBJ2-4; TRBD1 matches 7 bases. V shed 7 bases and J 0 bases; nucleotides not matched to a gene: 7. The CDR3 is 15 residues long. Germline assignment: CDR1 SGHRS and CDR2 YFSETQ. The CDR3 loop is CASSTGVIAKNIQYF. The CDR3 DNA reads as TGCGCCAGCTCTACAGGGGTGATAGCCAAAAACATTCAGTACTTC.

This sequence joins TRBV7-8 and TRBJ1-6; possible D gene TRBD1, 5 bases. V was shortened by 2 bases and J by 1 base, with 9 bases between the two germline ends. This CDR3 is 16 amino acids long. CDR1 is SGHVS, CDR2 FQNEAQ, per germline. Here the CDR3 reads CASSLSGKSYNSPLHF. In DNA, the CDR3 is TGTGCCAGCAGCTTATCAGGGAAGTCCTATAATTCACCCCTCCACTTT.

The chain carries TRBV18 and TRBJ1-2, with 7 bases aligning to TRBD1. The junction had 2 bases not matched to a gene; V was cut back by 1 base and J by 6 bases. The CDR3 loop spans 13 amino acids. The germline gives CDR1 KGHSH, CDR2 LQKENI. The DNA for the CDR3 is TGTGCCAGCTCACCACAGGGGGCAAATGGCTACACCTTC. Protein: CASSPQGANGYTF.

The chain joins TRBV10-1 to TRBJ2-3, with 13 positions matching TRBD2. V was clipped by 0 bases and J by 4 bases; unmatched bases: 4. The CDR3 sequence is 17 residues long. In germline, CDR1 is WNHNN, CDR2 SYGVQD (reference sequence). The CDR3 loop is CASSESTGTSGADTQYF. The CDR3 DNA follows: TGCGCCAGCAGTGAGTCAACCGGGACTAGCGGGGCAGATACGCAGTATTTT.

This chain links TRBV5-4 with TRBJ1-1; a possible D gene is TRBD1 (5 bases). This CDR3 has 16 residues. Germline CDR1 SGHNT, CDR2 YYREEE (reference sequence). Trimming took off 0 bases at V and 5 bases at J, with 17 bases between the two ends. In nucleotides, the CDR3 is TGTGCCAGCAGCTTGGGTGGGGCCGCCCTGAGGACTGAAGCTTTCTTT. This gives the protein CASSLGGAALRTEAFF.

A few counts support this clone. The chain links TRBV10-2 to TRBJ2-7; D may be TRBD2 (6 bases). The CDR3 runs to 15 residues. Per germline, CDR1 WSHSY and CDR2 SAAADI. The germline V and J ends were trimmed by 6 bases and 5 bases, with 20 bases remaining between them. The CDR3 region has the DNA TGCGCCAGCAGCCGAGGGACTGGGGGTTGGGACGAGCAGTACTTC. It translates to CASSRGTGGWDEQYF.